This T cell receptor beta chain appears in the sequencing data of a study of T cells in Graves' hyperthyroidism and ophthalmopathy. Worth noting for this clonotype: A much bigger clone sits one base away, suggesting this may be a read error.

These patients, aged 18 to 65, had recently diagnosed hyperthyroidism lasting under 2 months. Exclusions: uncontrolled infection, other autoimmune disease, pregnancy, lactation. PBMCs stemmed from 10 ml fresh peripheral blood. The CDR3 length is 17 residues. From germline, CDR1 is MNHEY and CDR2 SVGEGT. Using RNA transcripts as the source, TCR beta CDR3 regions were amplified. The HTBI primer set drove a first-round RT-PCR of the TCR CDR3. TCRdb called the multiplex PCR reads again in MiXCR, with one record for every CDR3 protein. Of about 580,000 distinct CDR3 sequences listed, approximately 15% are singletons.

The sample was blood. The receptor was derived from a woman in her thirties with Graves' hyperthyroidism that later progressed to Graves' ophthalmopathy. The chain combines TRBV6-2 or TRBV6-3 with TRBJ2-6, with a possible D match to TRBD1 (5 bases). The CDR3 loop is CASSYSGRRSGANVVTF. CDR3 sequence (DNA): TGTGCCAGCAGTTACTCCGGACGGCGCTCTGGGGCCAACGTCGTGACTTTC.